One sample yielded the 4 T cell receptor beta chains listed below, sequenced in a study of CD8+ T cells in alopecia areata. Sequencing relied on a cDNA template that was reverse transcribed from extracted RNA. Profiled with immunoSEQ multiplex PCR; TCRdb holds only in-frame clones, not every one. Here the sample spans 150,000 or so clones, 50% to 65% being singletons. The sequencing sample was made of CD4+ T cells sorted from blood. The receptors stem from a human donor in good health.

The DNA for the CDR3 is TGCAGCGTACCACCGATGGGCAACTTAGGCTACACCTTC. Translating gives CSVPPMGNLGYTF. The V gene is TRBV29-1, the J gene TRBJ1-2; D ambiguous. There are 13 residues in the CDR3. In germline, CDR1 is SQVTM, CDR2 ANQGSEA. The V and J ends lost 6 bases and 8 bases respectively, with 19 bases between them.

V gene TRBV29-1 combines with J gene TRBJ2-7; the D gene could be TRBD1 or TRBD2 (6 bases each). V was clipped by 6 bases and J by 5 bases, with 20 bases between them. CDR3 length: 14 residues. Germline V gene lookup returns CDR1 SQVTM and CDR2 ANQGSEA. The CDR3 nucleotides read TGCAGCGTCGGGAGACGGGACACCGGCGACGAGCAGTACTTC. Protein: CSVGRRDTGDEQYF.

This chain uses TRBV20-1 with TRBJ1-2, with D tentatively TRBD1 (5 bases). V shed 7 bases and J shed 6 bases, with 12 bases lying between them. CDR1 and CDR2 from the germline V gene are DFQATT and SNEGSKA (reference sequence). This CDR3 spans 11 amino acids. The CDR3 spells CSEDRVDGYTF. Here the CDR3 DNA reads TGCAGTGAAGACAGAGTGGATGGCTACACCTTC.

This chain joins TRBV19 and TRBJ1-5, with 11 bases matching TRBD1. Germline CDR1 LNHDA, CDR2 SQIVND (reference sequence). Trimming at V came to 6 bases and at J to 7 bases, leaving 8 bases not matched to a gene. CDR3 length equals 15 residues. For the CDR3, the DNA is TGTGCCAGTAGCCCGGGACAGGGGGGGTGGCAGCCCCAGCATTTT. This gives the protein CASSPGQGGWQPQHF.